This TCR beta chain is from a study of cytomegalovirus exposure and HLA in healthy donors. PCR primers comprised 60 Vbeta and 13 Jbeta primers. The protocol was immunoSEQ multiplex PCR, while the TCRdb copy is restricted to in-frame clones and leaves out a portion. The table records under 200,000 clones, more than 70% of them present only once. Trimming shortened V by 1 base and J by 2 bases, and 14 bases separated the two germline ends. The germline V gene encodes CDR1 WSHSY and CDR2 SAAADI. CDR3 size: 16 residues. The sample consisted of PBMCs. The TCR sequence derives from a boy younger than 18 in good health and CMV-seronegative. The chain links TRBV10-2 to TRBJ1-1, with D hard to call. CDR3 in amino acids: CASSEYAGSPNTEAFF. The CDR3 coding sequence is TGCGCCAGCAGTGAGTACGCCGGGAGTCCCAACACTGAAGCTTTCTTT.